A selection of T cell receptor beta chains follows, all from one sample in a study of blood T cell repertoires in COVID-19. TCRdb's table, derived via immunoSEQ multiplex PCR, lists solely in-frame clones and lacks some. The sample yields around 95,000 clones, just under 85% seen once. Material for sequencing was peripheral blood. Receptors originate from a man between 45 and 60 years old with active or convalescent COVID-19. Both conserved end residues are part of each CDR3. Fields, in order: V gene, D gene, clone size, J gene, CDR3 protein, CDR3 DNA. D genes are given only for firm matches. Only some rows state a clone size, as once, few, many or a class for expanded clones.

V: TRBV16
D: NA
size: once
J: TRBJ1-1
CDR3: CASSRGLRVEAFF
DNA: TGTGCCAGCAGCCGGGGACTCCGGGTTGAAGCTTTCTTT

V: TRBV2
D: TRBD2
size: NA
J: TRBJ2-3
CDR3: CASSEIAGGPDTQYF
DNA: TGTGCCAGCAGTGAGATAGCGGGAGGGCCCGATACGCAGTATTTT

V: TRBV2
D: TRBD1
size: NA
J: TRBJ2-3
CDR3: CASSQTGQLTDTQYF
DNA: TGTGCCAGCAGCCAGACAGGGCAACTCACAGATACGCAGTATTTT

V: TRBV4-1
D: TRBD1
size: NA
J: TRBJ1-5
CDR3: CASSLEIRRGPYNQPQHF
DNA: TGCGCCAGCAGCCTTGAGATCCGAAGGGGGCCCTACAATCAGCCCCAGCATTTT

V: TRBV6-5
D: NA
size: NA
J: TRBJ1-2
CDR3: CASSLRQEHGYTF
DNA: TGTGCCAGCAGTCTAAGACAGGAACATGGCTACACCTTC

V: TRBV9
D: TRBD2
size: NA
J: TRBJ2-5
CDR3: CASSGVAGLAEETQYF
DNA: TGTGCCAGCAGCGGTGTGGCCGGGCTAGCGGAAGAGACCCAGTACTTC

V: TRBV6-1
D: NA
size: NA
J: TRBJ2-7
CDR3: CASSEPALLTSTYF
DNA: TGTGCCAGCAGTGAGCCCGCCCTCTTAACGAGCACGTACTTC

V: TRBV2
D: NA
size: NA
J: TRBJ1-1
CDR3: CATRAPVNTEAFF
DNA: TGTGCGACGAGGGCCCCGGTGAACACTGAAGCTTTCTTT

V: TRBV27
D: NA
size: NA
J: TRBJ1-1
CDR3: CASSLSGGEAFF
DNA: TGTGCCAGCAGTTTATCCGGGGGTGAAGCTTTCTTT

V: TRBV5-1
D: TRBD2
size: NA
J: TRBJ2-3
CDR3: CASRSLAVSTDTQYF
DNA: TGCGCCAGCAGATCACTAGCGGTGAGCACAGATACGCAGTATTTT

V: TRBV24-1
D: NA
size: NA
J: TRBJ2-5
CDR3: CATSDNSNFQETQYF
DNA: TGTGCCACCAGTGATAACAGCAACTTCCAAGAGACCCAGTACTTC

V: TRBV19
D: NA
size: NA
J: TRBJ1-4
CDR3: CASTLGGAREKLFF
DNA: TGTGCCAGTACCCTAGGGGGGGCACGTGAAAAACTGTTTTTT

V: TRBV28
D: TRBD1
size: NA
J: TRBJ2-4
CDR3: CASSFKGQGIQYF
DNA: TGTGCCAGCAGTTTTAAAGGACAGGGGATTCAGTACTTC

V: TRBV12-5
D: TRBD1
size: NA
J: TRBJ2-1
CDR3: CASGHGTGFDEQFF
DNA: TGTGCTAGTGGTCACGGGACAGGGTTTGATGAGCAGTTCTTC

V: TRBV5-4
D: NA
size: NA
J: TRBJ1-2
CDR3: CASSHKDREGGYTF
DNA: TGTGCCAGCAGCCATAAGGACCGGGAGGGTGGCTACACCTTC

V: TRBV7-3
D: NA
size: once
J: TRBJ1-5
CDR3: CASSPDSLFKPQHF
DNA: TGTGCCAGCAGCCCGGACAGCTTATTCAAGCCCCAGCATTTT

V: TRBV6-5
D: NA
size: NA
J: TRBJ1-6
CDR3: CASRMQNNSPLHF
DNA: TGTGCCAGCAGGATGCAGAATAATTCACCCCTCCACTTT

V: TRBV5-8
D: NA
size: medium-sized
J: TRBJ1-2
CDR3: CASSLVGRVTF
DNA: TGTGCCAGCAGCTTGGTTGGCAGGGTTACCTTC

V: TRBV24-1
D: TRBD2
size: once
J: TRBJ2-2
CDR3: CATMGPGLAGVGRTGELFF
DNA: TGTGCCACCATGGGACCGGGACTAGCGGGAGTGGGTAGGACCGGGGAGCTGTTTTTT

V: TRBV6-5
D: TRBD1
size: many
J: TRBJ1-2
CDR3: CASSYSAGGNYGYTF
DNA: TGTGCCAGCAGTTACTCGGCAGGGGGAAACTATGGCTACACCTTC

V: TRBV5-1
D: NA
size: NA
J: TRBJ1-3
CDR3: CASSDTSSGNTIYF
DNA: TGCGCCAGCAGCGACACGAGCTCTGGAAACACCATATATTTT

V: TRBV11-3
D: TRBD2
size: NA
J: TRBJ2-5
CDR3: CASSLGLAGAIETQYF
DNA: TGTGCCAGCAGCTTGGGACTAGCGGGAGCAATTGAGACCCAGTACTTC

V: TRBV9
D: TRBD2
size: few
J: TRBJ2-3
CDR3: CASTLAGVGTDTQYF
DNA: TGTGCCAGCACTCTAGCGGGAGTTGGTACAGATACGCAGTATTTT

V: TRBV6-1
D: TRBD1
size: NA
J: TRBJ2-1
CDR3: CASSVSPTGGSYNEQFF
DNA: TGTGCCAGCAGTGTATCCCCGACAGGGGGTTCCTACAATGAGCAGTTCTTC

V: TRBV6-6
D: TRBD2
size: once
J: TRBJ2-7
CDR3: CASSYSGQRGSYEQYF
DNA: TGTGCCAGCAGTTACTCGGGTCAGCGGGGGTCCTACGAGCAGTACTTC

V: TRBV5-1
D: TRBD1
size: NA
J: TRBJ1-5
CDR3: CASSLAGGDRANNQPQHF
DNA: TGCGCCAGCAGCTTGGCGGGTGGGGACAGGGCCAACAATCAGCCCCAGCATTTT

V: TRBV5-6
D: NA
size: NA
J: TRBJ2-7
CDR3: CASSLVAGWAQYF
DNA: TGTGCCAGCAGCTTGGTTGCGGGATGGGCGCAGTACTTC